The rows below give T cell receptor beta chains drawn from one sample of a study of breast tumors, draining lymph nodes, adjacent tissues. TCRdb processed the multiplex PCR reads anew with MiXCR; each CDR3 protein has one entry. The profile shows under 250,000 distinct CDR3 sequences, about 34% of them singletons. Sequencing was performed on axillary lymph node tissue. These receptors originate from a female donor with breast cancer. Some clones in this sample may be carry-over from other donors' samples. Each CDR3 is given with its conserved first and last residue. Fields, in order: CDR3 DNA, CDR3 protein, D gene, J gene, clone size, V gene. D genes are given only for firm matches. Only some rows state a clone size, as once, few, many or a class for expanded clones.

CDR3 DNA: TGCAGCGTTGAAGTACCCCTTGGCCTCCTGGGCCACCGCTCCTACAATGAGCAGTTCTTC
CDR3 protein: CSVEVPLGLLGHRSYNEQFF
D gene: -
J gene: TRBJ2-1
clone size: -
V gene: TRBV29-1

CDR3 DNA: TGTGCCAGCAGCAGTAGCGGGACCTCCTACAATGAGCAGTTCTTC
CDR3 protein: CASSSSGTSYNEQFF
D gene: TRBD2
J gene: TRBJ2-1
clone size: many
V gene: TRBV12-3/TRBV12-4

CDR3 DNA: TGTGCCACCAGATCTAGCACAGATACGCAGTATTTT
CDR3 protein: CATRSSTDTQYF
D gene: -
J gene: TRBJ2-3
clone size: many
V gene: TRBV24-1

CDR3 DNA: TGTGCCAGCAGCTTAGTCCAGGGGTTCACCGGGGAGCTGTTTTTT
CDR3 protein: CASSLVQGFTGELFF
D gene: -
J gene: TRBJ2-2
clone size: many
V gene: TRBV7-8

CDR3 DNA: TGTGCCAGCAGTCACTCGAGACAGGGATGGGGAGACTATGGCTACACCTTC
CDR3 protein: CASSHSRQGWGDYGYTF
D gene: TRBD1
J gene: TRBJ1-2
clone size: -
V gene: TRBV6-6

CDR3 DNA: TGCAGTGCCCGGCCGGGCCTCCTACACACAGATACGCAGTATTTT
CDR3 protein: CSARPGLLHTDTQYF
D gene: -
J gene: TRBJ2-3
clone size: many
V gene: TRBV20-1

CDR3 DNA: TGTGCCAGCAGCTTGTGGGCAGGGGAAGAGACCCAGTACTTC
CDR3 protein: CASSLWAGEETQYF
D gene: -
J gene: TRBJ2-5
clone size: many
V gene: TRBV5-4

CDR3 DNA: TGTGCCAGCAGCTTAGGGGGAGGGCTCCTCGAGCAGTACTTC
CDR3 protein: CASSLGGGLLEQYF
D gene: TRBD2
J gene: TRBJ2-7
clone size: many
V gene: TRBV7-9

CDR3 DNA: TGCAGCGTTGCGGTACAAGAGACCCAGTACTTC
CDR3 protein: CSVAVQETQYF
D gene: -
J gene: TRBJ2-5
clone size: many
V gene: TRBV29-1

CDR3 DNA: TGCGCCAGCAGCGACCCTCGTCTGCTTGGAAACACCATATATTTT
CDR3 protein: CASSDPRLLGNTIYF
D gene: -
J gene: TRBJ1-3
clone size: -
V gene: TRBV10-2

CDR3 DNA: TGTGCCAGCAGCTTGGGGCAGGGTGACTATGGCTACACCTTC
CDR3 protein: CASSLGQGDYGYTF
D gene: -
J gene: TRBJ1-2
clone size: few
V gene: TRBV5-5

CDR3 DNA: TGTGCCAGCAGCGTGGCTGACAGGGTCAATGAGCAGTTCTTC
CDR3 protein: CASSVADRVNEQFF
D gene: TRBD1
J gene: TRBJ2-1
clone size: -
V gene: TRBV7-2

CDR3 DNA: TGTGCCAGCAGCTCCGCCGGGACAGTTAATTCACCCCTCCACTTT
CDR3 protein: CASSSAGTVNSPLHF
D gene: TRBD1
J gene: TRBJ1-6
clone size: many
V gene: TRBV7-2

CDR3 DNA: TGTGCCAGCAGTACCGGACGGGAAAGCTCCTACGAGCAGTACTTC
CDR3 protein: CASSTGRESSYEQYF
D gene: -
J gene: TRBJ2-7
clone size: many
V gene: TRBV27

CDR3 DNA: TGCAGCGCTACCCCTACAACCGGGACTAGCCTCTACAGTGAGCAGTTCTTC
CDR3 protein: CSATPTTGTSLYSEQFF
D gene: TRBD2
J gene: TRBJ2-1
clone size: -
V gene: TRBV29-1

CDR3 DNA: TGTGCCAGCAGACAAACAGGGGCTAGCACCAGGGGAAAACTGTTTTTT
CDR3 protein: CASRQTGASTRGKLFF
D gene: TRBD1
J gene: TRBJ1-4
clone size: -
V gene: TRBV7-3

CDR3 DNA: TGTGCCAGCAGCAGAGGGACTAGCGGGACGACCAATGAGCAGTTCTTC
CDR3 protein: CASSRGTSGTTNEQFF
D gene: TRBD2
J gene: TRBJ2-1
clone size: many
V gene: TRBV11-3